The clone carrying this TCR beta chain occurred many times. This entry comes from a study of blood T cell repertoires in COVID-19. The assay was immunoSEQ multiplex PCR, and TCRdb's table has in-frame clones only and misses some. The sample records around 340,000 clones, 85% to 90% being singletons. Enrollees, 18 to 89 years old, lived in about two dozen US areas. V lost 2 bases to trimming and J lost 6 bases, with 11 bases between them. The CDR3 is 13 residues long. Germline-derived CDR1 and CDR2 are SQVTM and ANQGSEA. The chain has TRBV29-1 and TRBJ2-1; tentatively, D is TRBD1 (6 bases). The TCR was taken from a woman aged 25 to 39 who had been exposed to COVID-19. Sequenced sample: PBMCs or T cells enriched from blood (not recorded which). CDR3 residues: CSVETGSTNEQFF. In nucleotides, the CDR3 is TGCAGCGTTGAAACAGGGTCCACCAATGAGCAGTTCTTC.